Listed below are T cell receptor beta chains from one sample, sequenced in a study of T cell repertoires in cytomegalovirus infection. Which antigens these TCRs recognize remains unknown. MiXCR, applied by TCRdb to the reads, yields one record per CDR3 protein. Here the sample spans a few hundred thousand distinct CDR3 sequences, under 45% being singletons. The source material was cultured PBMCs, sampled from culture after CMV antigen stimulation. The origin of the receptors is a human donor in good health (CMV status not recorded). Some clones in this sample may be carry-over from other donors' samples. Both conserved end residues are part of each CDR3. A D gene is named only where the DNA matches it firmly. Size is omitted from some rows. Given values are once, few, many or a class for expanded clones.

v_call,j_call,clone_size,cdr3_length,d_call,cdr3_nt,cdr3_aa
TRBV2,TRBJ1-6,NA,12,NA,TGTGCCAGCAGTTATACCCTTTCACCCCTCCACTTT,CASSYTLSPLHF
TRBV7-2,TRBJ2-3,few,14,NA,TGTGCCAGCGCCACGGGGGCCACAACAGATACGCAGTATTTT,CASATGATTDTQYF
TRBV5-1,TRBJ1-1,NA,16,NA,TGCGCCAGCAGCCGAGGCGGACAGTTATTGAACACTGAAGCTTTCTTT,CASSRGGQLLNTEAFF
TRBV7-2,TRBJ2-1,NA,15,TRBD1,TGTGCCAGCAGCCGGGACAGCTATGTCTACAATGAGCAGTTCTTC,CASSRDSYVYNEQFF
TRBV6-8,TRBJ2-7,once,14,NA,TGTGCCAGCAGTTACGGACGCACCTCCTACGAGCAGTACTTC,CASSYGRTSYEQYF
TRBV7-6,TRBJ1-3,NA,20,NA,TGTGCCAGCAGCTTAGATCGACCGGGAGCGAGCCTCTACTCTGGAAACACCATATATTTT,CASSLDRPGASLYSGNTIYF
TRBV7-2,TRBJ2-7,many,15,TRBD2,TGTGCCAGCAGGACCAGGACTAGCGGGAGTCTCGAGCAGTACTTC,CASRTRTSGSLEQYF
TRBV6-8,TRBJ1-2,NA,14,TRBD1,TGTGCCAGCAGTGAAAACAGGGGGCGATTAGGCTACACCTTC,CASSENRGRLGYTF
TRBV6-2/TRBV6-3,TRBJ2-2,NA,15,NA,TGTGCCAGCAGTCACCCGACCGGGACTACCGGGGAGCTGTTTTTT,CASSHPTGTTGELFF
TRBV6-6,TRBJ2-4,NA,13,NA,TGTGCCAGCAGTAGCGGAGATAAAAACATTCAGTACTTC,CASSSGDKNIQYF
TRBV28,TRBJ2-5,NA,17,NA,TGTGCCAGCAGTCGCGCCCGCCCGGGTTTGGCGGGAGAGACCCAGTACTTC,CASSRARPGLAGETQYF
TRBV7-2,TRBJ2-3,many,13,NA,TGTGCCAGCAGCTTAGAATTACGGGAAAGACAGTATTTT,CASSLELRERQYF
TRBV6-1,TRBJ1-5,NA,11,NA,TGTGCCAGCAGCCGCCGGGACACCCAGCATTTT,CASSRRDTQHF
TRBV6-1,TRBJ2-1,few,19,TRBD2,TGTGCCAGCAGTGGGCGAGTCTTAATCCAACTAGCGGGGAACAATGAGCAGTTCTTC,CASSGRVLIQLAGNNEQFF
TRBV7-6,TRBJ1-4,NA,15,NA,TGTGCCAGCAGCTTAAGAGGGCTAGACAATGAAAAACTGTTTTTT,CASSLRGLDNEKLFF
TRBV10-3,TRBJ2-1,few,14,NA,TGTGCCATCACCCAAAGGCGGACGCCGGGAGAGCAGTTCTTC,CAITQRRTPGEQFF
TRBV7-6,TRBJ2-5,NA,15,NA,TGTGCCAGCAGCGCCCTCGGGGGTAGCCAAGAGACCCAGTACTTC,CASSALGGSQETQYF
TRBV7-2,TRBJ2-7,few,16,NA,TGTGCCAGCAGCTTAAAGGGGGGCGAAAATGTCTACGAGCAGTACTTC,CASSLKGGENVYEQYF
TRBV23-1,TRBJ2-7,NA,16,TRBD2,TGCGCCAGCAGAGAAGGGCCTAGCGGGAGGGAATACGAGCAGTACTTC,CASREGPSGREYEQYF
TRBV7-2,TRBJ1-1,few,14,NA,TGTGCCAGCAGTTCTAATCCGCTGGGGGCTGAAGCTTTCTTT,CASSSNPLGAEAFF
TRBV4-3,TRBJ2-3,NA,20,NA,TGCGCCAGCAGCCAAGTGATCGGAGCGGGCAGAGGGCATAGCACAGATACGCAGTATTTT,CASSQVIGAGRGHSTDTQYF
TRBV12-3/TRBV12-4,TRBJ2-7,NA,14,NA,TGTGCCAGCGGGCCCGGGGGCACTTCCTACGAGCAGTACTTC,CASGPGGTSYEQYF
TRBV7-2,TRBJ1-2,NA,14,TRBD1,TGTGCCAGCAGCCTAAAGGGGACAGCTGGGGGCTACACCTTC,CASSLKGTAGGYTF
TRBV4-3,TRBJ2-1,NA,14,NA,TGCGCCAGCAGCCAGGGACTCCCCGTCAGTGAGCAGTTCTTC,CASSQGLPVSEQFF
TRBV12-3/TRBV12-4,TRBJ2-3,few,16,NA,TGTGCCAGCAGTTTAATGGGCGGCAGAAGCACAGATACGCAGTATTTT,CASSLMGGRSTDTQYF
TRBV7-2,TRBJ2-1,NA,12,NA,TGTGCCAGCAGCGATTTATACAATGAGCAGTTCTTC,CASSDLYNEQFF
TRBV7-2,TRBJ2-7,NA,16,NA,TGTGCCAGCAGCTTCTTAGCTGGGCAGAGCTCCTACGAGCAGTACTTC,CASSFLAGQSSYEQYF
TRBV7-2,TRBJ1-5,NA,13,NA,TGTGCCAGCAGCGCTAATAGCAATCAGCCCCAGCATTTT,CASSANSNQPQHF
TRBV12-3/TRBV12-4,TRBJ2-5,NA,16,NA,TGTGCCAGCAGTTTGGGGGCGGGAGACCTCGAAGAGACCCAGTACTTC,CASSLGAGDLEETQYF
TRBV7-6,TRBJ2-7,NA,12,NA,TGTGCCAGCAGCTACGGGCCCTACGAGCAGTACTTC,CASSYGPYEQYF
TRBV12-3/TRBV12-4,TRBJ2-3,NA,13,NA,TGTGCCAGCAGTTTACGAAGAGGAGATACGCAGTATTTT,CASSLRRGDTQYF
TRBV4-3,TRBJ2-7,NA,15,NA,TGCGCCAGCAGCCAAGGCCCTAGGGGGGGGTACGAGCAGTACTTC,CASSQGPRGGYEQYF
TRBV6-6,TRBJ1-2,NA,12,TRBD1,TGTGTGACAGGGCAGGTGACCTATGGCTACACCTTC,CVTGQVTYGYTF
TRBV7-2,TRBJ2-7,few,14,NA,TGTGCCAGCTCGAAACTCCGGGGCGTATACGAGCAGTACTTC,CASSKLRGVYEQYF